A selection of T cell receptor beta chains follows, all from one sample in a study of T cells in Graves' hyperthyroidism and ophthalmopathy. TCRdb reanalysed the multiplex PCR reads using MiXCR and keeps one entry per CDR3 protein. The sample has 400,000 to 600,000 distinct CDR3 sequences, roughly 15% seen once; the top ten hold 29%. Material: blood. The origin of the receptors is a woman aged 25 to 39 with Graves' ophthalmopathy. The CDR3 runs from the conserved cysteine through the conserved F or W. The D gene is left open where the match is weak. The size entry is marked missing in some rows and otherwise reads once, few, many or a size class.

d_call: TRBD2
j_call: TRBJ2-3
v_call: TRBV7-2
clone_size: medium-sized
cdr3_nt: TGTGCCAGCAGCTCGGGACTAGCGGTGTTGGCAGATACGCAGTATTTT
cdr3_aa: CASSSGLAVLADTQYF

d_call: TRBD1
j_call: TRBJ1-1
v_call: TRBV2
clone_size: many
cdr3_nt: TGTGCCAGCAGACCATGGGGACAGGGGGACACTGAAGCTTTCTTT
cdr3_aa: CASRPWGQGDTEAFF

d_call: -
j_call: TRBJ1-5
v_call: TRBV27
clone_size: -
cdr3_nt: TGTGCCAGCAGTTTATCTTCCAGGACGGGTCAGCCCCAGCATTTT
cdr3_aa: CASSLSSRTGQPQHF

d_call: -
j_call: TRBJ1-4
v_call: TRBV11-2
clone_size: -
cdr3_nt: TGTGCCAGCAGCTTAGAGATACTGCAGGGTTTACCTAATGAAAAACTGTTTTTT
cdr3_aa: CASSLEILQGLPNEKLFF

d_call: TRBD2
j_call: TRBJ2-3
v_call: TRBV24-1
clone_size: few
cdr3_nt: TGTGCCACCAGTGATCGACTAGCGGCTAGCACAGGTACGCAGTATTTT
cdr3_aa: CATSDRLAASTGTQYF

d_call: -
j_call: TRBJ1-3
v_call: TRBV6-1
clone_size: few
cdr3_nt: TGTGCCAGCTCGGCTTCGGTTACTGGAAACACCATATATTTT
cdr3_aa: CASSASVTGNTIYF

d_call: TRBD2
j_call: TRBJ2-7
v_call: TRBV6-5
clone_size: few
cdr3_nt: TGTGCCAGCAGTTCGGGGGGGGGGGCCTTACACTACGAGCAGTACTTC
cdr3_aa: CASSSGGGALHYEQYF

d_call: -
j_call: TRBJ2-6
v_call: TRBV5-1
clone_size: -
cdr3_nt: TGCGCCAGCAGTGAGAATGCCGGGGCCAACGTCCTGACTTTC
cdr3_aa: CASSENAGANVLTF

d_call: -
j_call: TRBJ2-2
v_call: TRBV2
clone_size: many
cdr3_nt: TGTGCCAGCAATCTCGGCGGGGCGAACACCGGGGAGCTGTTTTTT
cdr3_aa: CASNLGGANTGELFF

d_call: -
j_call: TRBJ1-2
v_call: TRBV7-2
clone_size: many
cdr3_nt: TGTGCCAGCAGCCGGGATCTTAACTATGGCTACACCTTC
cdr3_aa: CASSRDLNYGYTF

d_call: TRBD2
j_call: TRBJ2-5
v_call: TRBV27
clone_size: few
cdr3_nt: TGTGCCAGCAGTTTCGTCCTGCCGGGGGGTCAAGAGACCCAGTACTTC
cdr3_aa: CASSFVLPGGQETQYF